This TCR beta chain was observed in a study of blood T cell repertoires in COVID-19. Data came from immunoSEQ multiplex PCR; TCRdb stores just in-frame clones and leaves some out. This sample has 200,000 to 250,000 clones; approximately 85% occur once, and the top ten carry 2% to 3%. A remark on this clone: The germline gene is not matched at one end of the junction; a read error may be the cause.

The sequencing input was peripheral blood. This TCR came from a woman aged 70 to 79 with COVID-19, enrolled during active disease.

In nucleotides, the CDR3 is TGTGCTAGCAGCTTAGCCTCGAACGCAGGGAACCGGCAGTTCTTC. Translation gives CASSLASNAGNRQFF. V usage is TRBV7-7 and J usage is TRBJ2-1; TRBD1 is a possible D gene (5 bases). Per the germline V gene, CDR1 is SSHAT and CDR2 is FNYEAQ (reference sequence). This CDR3 is built from 15 residues.